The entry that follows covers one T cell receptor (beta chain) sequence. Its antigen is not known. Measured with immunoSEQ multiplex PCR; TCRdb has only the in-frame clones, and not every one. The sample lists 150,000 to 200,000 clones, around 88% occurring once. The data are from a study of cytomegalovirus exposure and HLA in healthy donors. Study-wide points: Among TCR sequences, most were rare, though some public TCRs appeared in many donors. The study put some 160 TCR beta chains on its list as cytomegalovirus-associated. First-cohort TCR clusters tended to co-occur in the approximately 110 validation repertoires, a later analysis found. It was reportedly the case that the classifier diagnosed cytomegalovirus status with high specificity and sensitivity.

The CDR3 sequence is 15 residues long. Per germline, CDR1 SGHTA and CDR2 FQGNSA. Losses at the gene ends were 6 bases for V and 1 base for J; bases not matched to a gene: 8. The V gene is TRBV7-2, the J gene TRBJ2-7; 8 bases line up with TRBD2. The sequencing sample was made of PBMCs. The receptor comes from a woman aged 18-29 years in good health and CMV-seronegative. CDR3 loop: CASSALAGLSYEQYF. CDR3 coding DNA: TGTGCCAGCAGTGCTCTAGCGGGCCTATCCTACGAGCAGTACTTC. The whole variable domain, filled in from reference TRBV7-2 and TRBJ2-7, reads GAGVSQSPSNKVTEKGKDVELRCDPISGHTALYWYRQSLGQGLEFLIYFQGNSAPDKSGLPSDRFSAERTGGSVSTLTIQRTQQEDSAVYLCASSALAGLSYEQYFGPGTRLTVT.